These T cell receptor beta chains were read from a single sample in a study of T cell responses to AZD1222 COVID-19 vaccine. Assay used: immunoSEQ multiplex PCR; TCRdb lists only in-frame clones, some missing. The sample has some 130,000 clones; 93% are singletons. This material consisted of peripheral blood, taken on day 0 of AZD1222 vaccination. The receptors were gathered from an adult in good health. Both conserved end residues are part of each CDR3. D genes are given only for firm matches. The size of a clone is reported for some rows only, either as once, few or many, or as a class for expanded clones.

clone size,V gene,J gene,D gene,CDR3 DNA,CDR3 protein
-,TRBV7-3,TRBJ1-2,-,TGTGCCAGCAGCTATCGTTGGCGTGCTGGCTACACCTTC,CASSYRWRAGYTF
-,TRBV2,TRBJ2-5,TRBD2,TGTGCCAGCAGTGAAGATGGGAGACTAGCGGGAGCTCAAGAGACCCAGTACTTC,CASSEDGRLAGAQETQYF
-,TRBV3-1/TRBV3-2,TRBJ2-7,TRBD1,TGTGCCAGCAGCCCTTACAGGGGTTCCTACGAGCAGTACTTC,CASSPYRGSYEQYF
few,TRBV19,TRBJ2-3,-,TGTGCCAGTAACATTGGGGGAGGCACAGATACGCAGTATTTT,CASNIGGGTDTQYF
-,TRBV5-5,TRBJ2-2,TRBD2,TGTGCCAGCAGCCTATGGACTAGCGGGGTTAACACCGGGGAGCTGTTTTTT,CASSLWTSGVNTGELFF
-,TRBV6-5,TRBJ1-2,-,TGTGCCAGCAGTTATAGGCCAGGACAGCCCTATGGCTACACCTTC,CASSYRPGQPYGYTF
-,TRBV7-6,TRBJ2-5,TRBD2,TGTGCCAGCAGCCCCCGTTACGGGAGGACAGAGACCCAGTACTTC,CASSPRYGRTETQYF
-,TRBV10-2,TRBJ1-1,-,TGCGCCAGCAGCACCGGGGGGGAAGGTAAGAACACTGAAGCTTTCTTT,CASSTGGEGKNTEAFF
-,TRBV9,TRBJ2-7,-,TGTGCCAGCAGCCCTACGGGGGGCCCCTACGAGCAGTACTTC,CASSPTGGPYEQYF
-,TRBV19,TRBJ1-2,-,TGTGCCAGTAGTATGGGGGTCTATGCCCCTGAAGTTGGGACCTTC,CASSMGVYAPEVGTF
-,TRBV7-9,TRBJ2-5,-,TGTGCCAGCAGCTTGAGCAGGGTTGGTGAGACCCAGTACTTC,CASSLSRVGETQYF
-,TRBV28,TRBJ1-1,-,TGTGCCAGCAGTTTATTGGCCGTAAACACTGAAGCTTTCTTT,CASSLLAVNTEAFF
-,TRBV11-2,TRBJ2-1,TRBD2,TGTGCCAGCAGCTCCGGTAGCGGGAGGCAGTTGAATGAGCAGTTCTTC,CASSSGSGRQLNEQFF